This T cell receptor beta chain was observed in a study of breast tumors, draining lymph nodes, adjacent tissues. In TCRdb, the multiplex PCR reads were re-called with MiXCR into one record per CDR3 protein. Here the sample spans fewer than 250,000 distinct CDR3 sequences, approximately 29% being singletons. The lymph nodes were axillary draining lymph nodes from breast cancer patients. This clonotype was found many times. Its antigen is unknown. CDR3 length equals 17 residues. Germline V gene sequence: CDR1 DFQATT, CDR2 SNEGSKA (reference sequence). V lost 0 bases and J lost 6; bases outside the gene matches: 6. Study outcomes and limitations: Findings are consistent with lymph node origin and intratumoral expansion of most tumor T cells. That most tumor T cells come from lymph nodes remained unproven.

The clonotype originates from a female donor with breast cancer. Some clones in this sample may be carry-over from other donors' samples. This sequence joins TRBV20-1 and TRBJ2-2; 14 nucleotides align to TRBD2. The material sequenced was axillary lymph node tissue. DNA for the CDR3: TGCAGTGCTAGAGATCCCGGACTAGCGGGAGGATCCGGGGAGCTGTTTTTT. This gives the protein CSARDPGLAGGSGELFF.